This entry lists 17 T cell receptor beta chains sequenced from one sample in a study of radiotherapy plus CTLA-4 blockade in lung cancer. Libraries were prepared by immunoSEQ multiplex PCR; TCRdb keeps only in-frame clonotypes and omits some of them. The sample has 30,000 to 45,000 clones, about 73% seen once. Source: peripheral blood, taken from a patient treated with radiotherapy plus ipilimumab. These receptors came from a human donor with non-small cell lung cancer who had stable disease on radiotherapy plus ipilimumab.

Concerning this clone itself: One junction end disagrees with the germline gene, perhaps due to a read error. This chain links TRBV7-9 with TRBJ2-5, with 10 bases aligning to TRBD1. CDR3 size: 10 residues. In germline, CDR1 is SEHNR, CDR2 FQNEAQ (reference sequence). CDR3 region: CASNGDRGHF. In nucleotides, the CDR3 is TGTGCCAGCAACGGGGACAGGGGCCACTTC.

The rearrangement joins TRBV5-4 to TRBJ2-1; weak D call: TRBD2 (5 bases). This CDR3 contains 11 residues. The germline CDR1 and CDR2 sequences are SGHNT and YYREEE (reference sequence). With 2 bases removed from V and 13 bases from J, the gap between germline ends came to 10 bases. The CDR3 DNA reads TGTGCCAGCAGCTTAGACCTAGCCCAGTTCTTC. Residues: CASSLDLAQFF.

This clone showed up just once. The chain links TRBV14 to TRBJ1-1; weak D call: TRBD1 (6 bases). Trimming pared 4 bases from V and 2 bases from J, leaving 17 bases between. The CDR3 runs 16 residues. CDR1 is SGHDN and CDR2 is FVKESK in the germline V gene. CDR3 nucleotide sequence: TGTGCCAGCAGCCGCAGGTCGGACAGAGCAAACACTGAAGCTTTCTTT. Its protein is CASSRRSDRANTEAFF. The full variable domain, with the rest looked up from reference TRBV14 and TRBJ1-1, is EAGVTQFPSHSVIEKGQTVTLRCDPISGHDNLYWYRRVMGKEIKFLLHFVKESKQDESGMPNNRFLAERTGGTYSTLKVQPAELEDSGVYFCASSRRSDRANTEAFFGQGTRLTVV.

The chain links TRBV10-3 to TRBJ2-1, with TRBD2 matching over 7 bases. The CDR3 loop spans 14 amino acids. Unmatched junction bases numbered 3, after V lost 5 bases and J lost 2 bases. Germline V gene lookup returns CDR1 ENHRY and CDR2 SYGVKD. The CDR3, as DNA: TGTGCCATCAGTCCCGGGACTACCTACAATGAGCAGTTCTTC. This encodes CAISPGTTYNEQFF.

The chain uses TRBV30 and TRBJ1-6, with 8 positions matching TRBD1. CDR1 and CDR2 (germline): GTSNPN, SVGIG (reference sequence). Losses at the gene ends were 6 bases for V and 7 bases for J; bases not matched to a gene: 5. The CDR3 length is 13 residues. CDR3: CACVRGRNSPLHF. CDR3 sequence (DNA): TGTGCCTGCGTCAGGGGGCGGAATTCACCCCTCCACTTT.

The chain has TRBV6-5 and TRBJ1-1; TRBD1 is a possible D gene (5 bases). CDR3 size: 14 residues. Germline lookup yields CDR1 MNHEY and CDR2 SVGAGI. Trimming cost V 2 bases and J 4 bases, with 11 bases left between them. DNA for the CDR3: TGTGCCAGCAGTTACAGGAATGGGGCCACTGAAGCTTTCTTT. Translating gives CASSYRNGATEAFF.

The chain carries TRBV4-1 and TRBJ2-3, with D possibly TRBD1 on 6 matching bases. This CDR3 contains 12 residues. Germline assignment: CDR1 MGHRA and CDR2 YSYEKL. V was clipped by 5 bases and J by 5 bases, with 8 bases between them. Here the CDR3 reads CASSAQGDTQYF. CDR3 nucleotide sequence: TGCGCCAGCAGCGCACAGGGAGATACGCAGTATTTT.

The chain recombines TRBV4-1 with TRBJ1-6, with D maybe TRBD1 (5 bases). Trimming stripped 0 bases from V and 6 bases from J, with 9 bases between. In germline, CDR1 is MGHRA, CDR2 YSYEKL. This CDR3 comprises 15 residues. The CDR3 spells CASSQEEGSNSPLHF. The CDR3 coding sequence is TGCGCCAGCAGCCAAGAGGAGGGGAGTAATTCACCCCTCCACTTT.

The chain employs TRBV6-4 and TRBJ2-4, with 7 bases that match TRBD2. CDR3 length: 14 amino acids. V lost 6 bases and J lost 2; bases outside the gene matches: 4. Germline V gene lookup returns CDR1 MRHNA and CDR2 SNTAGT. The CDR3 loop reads CASSAGGTKNIQYF. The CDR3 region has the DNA TGTGCCAGCAGCGCCGGGGGGACCAAAAACATTCAGTACTTC.

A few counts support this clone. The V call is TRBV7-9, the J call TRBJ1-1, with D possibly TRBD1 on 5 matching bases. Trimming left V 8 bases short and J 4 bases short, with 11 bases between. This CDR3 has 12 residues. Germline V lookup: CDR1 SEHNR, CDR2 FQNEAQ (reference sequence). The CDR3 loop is CASLRVTTEAFF. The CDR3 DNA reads TGTGCCAGCCTCAGGGTTACCACTGAAGCTTTCTTT.

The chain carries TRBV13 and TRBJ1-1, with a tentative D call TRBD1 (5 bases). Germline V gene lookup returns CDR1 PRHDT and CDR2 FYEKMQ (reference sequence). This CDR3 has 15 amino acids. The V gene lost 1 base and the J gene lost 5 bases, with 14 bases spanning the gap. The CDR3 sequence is CASSLESAGSTEAFF. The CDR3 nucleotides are TGTGCCAGCAGCTTAGAATCGGCAGGGTCTACTGAAGCTTTCTTT.

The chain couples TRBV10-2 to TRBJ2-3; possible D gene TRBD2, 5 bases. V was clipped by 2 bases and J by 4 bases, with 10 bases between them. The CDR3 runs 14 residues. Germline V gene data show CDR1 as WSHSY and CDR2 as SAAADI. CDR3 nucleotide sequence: TGCGCCAGCAGTGAGAATGTCGGGGCAGATACGCAGTATTTT. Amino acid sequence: CASSENVGADTQYF.

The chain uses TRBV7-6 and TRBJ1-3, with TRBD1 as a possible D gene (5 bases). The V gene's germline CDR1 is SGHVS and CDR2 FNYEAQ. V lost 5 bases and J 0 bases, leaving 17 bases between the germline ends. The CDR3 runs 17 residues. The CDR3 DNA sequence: TGTGCCAGCAGCCGGGGCGGGGTGGGGATCTCTGGAAACACCATATATTTT. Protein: CASSRGGVGISGNTIYF. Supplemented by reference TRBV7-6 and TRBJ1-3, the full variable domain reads GAGVSQSPRYKVTKRGQDVALRCDPISGHVSLYWYRQALGQGPEFLTYFNYEAQQDKSGLPNDRFSAERPEGSISTLTIQRTEQRDSAMYRCASSRGGVGISGNTIYFGEGSWLTVV.

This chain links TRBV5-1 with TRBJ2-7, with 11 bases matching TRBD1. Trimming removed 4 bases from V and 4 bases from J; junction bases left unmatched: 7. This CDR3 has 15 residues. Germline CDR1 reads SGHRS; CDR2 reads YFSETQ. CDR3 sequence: CASSAAGTGGYEQYF. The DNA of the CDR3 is TGCGCCAGCAGCGCAGCCGGGACAGGGGGTTACGAGCAGTACTTC.

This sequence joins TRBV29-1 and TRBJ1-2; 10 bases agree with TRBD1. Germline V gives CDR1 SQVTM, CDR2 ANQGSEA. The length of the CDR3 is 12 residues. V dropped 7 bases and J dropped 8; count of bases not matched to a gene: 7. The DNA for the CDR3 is TGCAGCGCCGGGACAGGGGTTGGAGGCTACACCTTC. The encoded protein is CSAGTGVGGYTF.

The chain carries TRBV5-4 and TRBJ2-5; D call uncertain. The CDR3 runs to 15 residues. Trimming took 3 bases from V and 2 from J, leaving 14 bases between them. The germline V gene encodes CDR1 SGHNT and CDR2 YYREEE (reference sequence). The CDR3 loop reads CASSYPGTIQETQYF. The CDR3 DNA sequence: TGTGCCAGCAGCTATCCGGGTACGATTCAAGAGACCCAGTACTTC.

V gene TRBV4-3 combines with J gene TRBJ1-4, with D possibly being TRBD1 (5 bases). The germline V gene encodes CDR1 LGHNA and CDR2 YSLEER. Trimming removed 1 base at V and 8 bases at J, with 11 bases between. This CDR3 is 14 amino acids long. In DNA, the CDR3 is TGCGCCAGCAGCCAAGGGGGACTTGACGAAAAACTGTTTTTT. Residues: CASSQGGLDEKLFF.